This is a list of T cell receptor beta chains from one sample in a study of OX40 agonist ivuxolimab in advanced cancers. Repertoires were generated with immunoSEQ multiplex PCR, while TCRdb's copy carries only in-frame clones and drops some. In the table there are 55,000 to 85,000 clones, nearly 90% of which are singletons. The sequencing used CD4+ or CD8+ T cells sorted from blood, collected in a trial of the OX40 agonist ivuxolimab. These receptors all stem from an adult with an advanced solid tumor such as melanoma, head and neck, liver or kidney cancer. Both conserved end residues are part of each CDR3. The D gene is left open where the match is weak. Clone size is shown for a subset of rows, as once, few, many or a class of expanded clone.

>TRBV29-1|-|12|TRBD1|TRBJ2-7
CSGGQGAYEQYF
TGCAGCGGGGGACAGGGAGCCTACGAGCAGTACTTC
>TRBV5-4|-|16|TRBD1|TRBJ2-7
CASSAEPGQAGYEQYF
TGTGCCAGCAGCGCGGAGCCGGGACAGGCTGGATACGAGCAGTACTTC
>TRBV15|once|14|-|TRBJ2-1
CATSRSAIYNEQFF
TGTGCCACCAGCAGGAGTGCCATTTACAATGAGCAGTTCTTC
>TRBV18|-|14|TRBD1|TRBJ1-1
CASSPGQGEGEAFF
TGTGCCAGCTCACCGGGACAGGGTGAGGGTGAAGCTTTCTTT
>TRBV7-3|-|15|TRBD1|TRBJ2-5
CASSLSQGAIETQYF
TGTGCCAGCAGCTTGTCCCAGGGGGCGATTGAGACCCAGTACTTC
>TRBV28|-|13|-|TRBJ1-1
CASSFEGRTEAFF
TGTGCCAGCAGCTTTGAAGGGCGCACTGAAGCTTTCTTT
>TRBV15|-|19|TRBD2|TRBJ2-3
CATSRDLRGSGTSGDTQYF
TGTGCCACCAGCAGAGATCTAAGGGGTAGCGGGACCTCCGGGGATACGCAGTATTTT
>TRBV6-1|once|14|-|TRBJ2-7
CASSVGRNSYEQYF
TGTGCCAGCAGTGTTGGCCGAAACTCCTACGAGCAGTACTTC
>TRBV28|few|14|-|TRBJ1-4
CASSPDSLNEKLFF
TGTGCCAGCAGTCCGGACAGCCTTAATGAAAAACTGTTTTTT
>TRBV7-9|-|19|TRBD2|TRBJ2-1
CASSSRRLAGPEAGNEQFF
TGTGCCAGCAGCTCGCGAAGGTTAGCGGGACCGGAAGCGGGGAATGAGCAGTTCTTC
>TRBV19|-|13|-|TRBJ1-1
CASRLGRETEAFF
TGTGCCAGTAGGTTAGGCAGGGAAACTGAAGCTTTCTTT
>TRBV19|-|15|-|TRBJ2-3
CASKETPISTDTQYF
TGTGCCAGTAAGGAGACTCCCATTAGCACAGATACGCAGTATTTT
>TRBV6-1|once|20|TRBD2|TRBJ2-1
CASSDAPTQIGGGAYNEQFF
TGTGCCAGCAGTGACGCCCCGACCCAAATCGGCGGGGGGGCCTACAATGAGCAGTTCTTC
>TRBV5-6|once|17|-|TRBJ2-3
CASGTTRDRSRTDTQYF
TGTGCCAGCGGGACTACCCGGGACAGGTCCCGCACAGATACGCAGTATTTT
>TRBV5-1|-|16|TRBD2|TRBJ2-5
CASSLRLAGGGETQYF
TGCGCCAGCAGCTTGCGATTAGCGGGGGGTGGAGAGACCCAGTACTTC
>TRBV5-1|-|17|TRBD1|TRBJ2-6
CASSWDRGVGGANVLTF
TGCGCCAGCAGCTGGGACAGGGGAGTTGGTGGGGCCAACGTCCTGACTTTC
>TRBV29-1|-|13|-|TRBJ1-2
CSVPLAPYYGYTF
TGCAGCGTTCCCCTAGCACCTTACTATGGCTACACCTTC
>TRBV5-5|-|16|-|TRBJ1-3
CASSLTPGSSGNTIYF
TGTGCCAGCAGCTTAACCCCAGGAAGCTCTGGAAACACCATATATTTT
>TRBV10-3|once|14|TRBD1|TRBJ1-2
CAISDTGGRLGYTF
TGTGCCATCAGTGACACAGGGGGCCGACTAGGCTACACCTTC
>TRBV6-5|-|15|TRBD2|TRBJ2-1
CASSRSGRRYNEQFF
TGTGCCAGCAGTCGGAGCGGGAGAAGGTACAATGAGCAGTTCTTC
>TRBV19|-|15|-|TRBJ1-5
CASSPRQYSNQPQHF
TGTGCCAGTAGTCCCAGACAGTATAGCAATCAGCCCCAGCATTTT
>TRBV19|few|13|-|TRBJ2-7
CASSRTPSYEQYF
TGTGCCAGTAGTAGAACACCATCCTACGAGCAGTACTTC
>TRBV28|-|11|-|TRBJ2-1
CASSLGREQFF
TGTGCCAGCAGTTTGGGGCGGGAGCAGTTCTTC